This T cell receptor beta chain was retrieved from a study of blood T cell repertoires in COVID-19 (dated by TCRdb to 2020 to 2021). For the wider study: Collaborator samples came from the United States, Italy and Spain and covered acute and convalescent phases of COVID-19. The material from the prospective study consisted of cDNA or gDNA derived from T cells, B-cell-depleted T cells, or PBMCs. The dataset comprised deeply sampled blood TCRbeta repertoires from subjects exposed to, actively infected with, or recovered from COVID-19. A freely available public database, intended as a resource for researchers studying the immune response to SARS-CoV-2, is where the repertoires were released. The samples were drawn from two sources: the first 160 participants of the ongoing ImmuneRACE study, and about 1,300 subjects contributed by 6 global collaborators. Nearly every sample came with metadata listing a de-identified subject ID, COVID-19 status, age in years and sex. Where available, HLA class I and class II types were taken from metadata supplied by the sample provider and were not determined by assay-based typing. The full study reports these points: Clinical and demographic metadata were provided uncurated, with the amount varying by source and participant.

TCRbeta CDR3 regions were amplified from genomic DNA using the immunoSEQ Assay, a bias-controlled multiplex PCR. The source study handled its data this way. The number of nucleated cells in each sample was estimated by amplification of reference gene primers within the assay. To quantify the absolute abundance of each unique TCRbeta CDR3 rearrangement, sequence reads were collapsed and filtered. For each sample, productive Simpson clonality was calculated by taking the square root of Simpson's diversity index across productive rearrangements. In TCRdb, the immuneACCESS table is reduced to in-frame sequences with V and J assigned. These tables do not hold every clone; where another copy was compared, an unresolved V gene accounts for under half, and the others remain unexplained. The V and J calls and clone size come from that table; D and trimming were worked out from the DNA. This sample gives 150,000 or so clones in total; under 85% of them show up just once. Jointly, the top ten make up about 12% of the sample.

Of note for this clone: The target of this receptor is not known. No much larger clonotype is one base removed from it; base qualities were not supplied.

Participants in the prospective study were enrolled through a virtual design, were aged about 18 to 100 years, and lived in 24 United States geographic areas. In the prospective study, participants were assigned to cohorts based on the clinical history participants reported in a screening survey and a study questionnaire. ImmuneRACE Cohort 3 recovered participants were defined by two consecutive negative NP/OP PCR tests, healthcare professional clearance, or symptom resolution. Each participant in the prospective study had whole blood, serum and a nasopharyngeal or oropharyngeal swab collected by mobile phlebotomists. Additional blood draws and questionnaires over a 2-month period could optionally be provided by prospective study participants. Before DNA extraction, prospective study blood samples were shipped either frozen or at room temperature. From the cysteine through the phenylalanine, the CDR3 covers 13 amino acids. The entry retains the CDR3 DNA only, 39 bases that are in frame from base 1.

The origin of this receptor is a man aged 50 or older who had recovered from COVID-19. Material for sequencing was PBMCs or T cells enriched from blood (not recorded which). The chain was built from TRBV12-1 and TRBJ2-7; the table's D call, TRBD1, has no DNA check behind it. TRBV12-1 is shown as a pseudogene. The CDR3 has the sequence CARLSGTRGERYF. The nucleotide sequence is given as TGTGCCAGGCTCAGTGGGACACGGGGCGAGCGGTACTTC.